The 26 T cell receptor beta chains in this list originate from one sample, sequenced in a study of identical twins. MiXCR, run by TCRdb on the 5' RACE reads, gives a single entry per CDR3 protein. The sample contains 750,000 to 950,000 distinct CDR3 sequences, about 12% of which appear only once. These data also formed part of another study, on yellow fever vaccine responses in identical twins.

Material for sequencing was PBMCs. These TCRs come from a woman aged 18-30 years in good health.

This sequence joins TRBV2 and TRBJ1-5; 7 bases align to TRBD1. This CDR3 has 15 residues. Germline V lookup: CDR1 SNHLY, CDR2 FYNNEI. Trimming at V came to 4 bases and at J to 7 bases, leaving 10 bases not matched to a gene. The CDR3 DNA follows: TGTGCCAGCAGTGCCCGGCCAGGGGGTCTACAGCCCCAGCATTTT. This gives the protein CASSARPGGLQPQHF.

This clonotype was seen a few times. The chain is built from TRBV27 and TRBJ2-2; 10 bases map to TRBD2. The CDR3 covers 17 residues. Germline V CDR1 and CDR2: MNHEY, SMNVEV (reference sequence). The trim removed 7 bases at V and 4 bases at J, leaving 12 bases unmatched. The CDR3 protein is CASTGDRTSGFTGELFF. The CDR3 bases are TGTGCCAGCACCGGTGATAGGACTAGCGGTTTCACCGGGGAGCTGTTTTTT.

This clonotype was picked up a small number of times. This rearrangement joins TRBV5-1 to TRBJ2-1, with 8 bases fitting TRBD2. The CDR3 is 13 amino acids. The germline gives CDR1 SGHRS, CDR2 YFSETQ. Trimming at V came to 6 bases and at J to 9 bases, leaving 8 bases not matched to a gene. DNA for the CDR3: TGCGCCAGCAAGGGACTAGTACGTGCTGAGCAGTTCTTC. This translates into CASKGLVRAEQFF.

This clonotype was seen at least ten times. The rearrangement links TRBV6-5 to TRBJ2-7; TRBD1 agrees at 11 bases. With V trimmed by 2 bases and J by 2 bases, 2 bases remained unmatched. The CDR3 has 15 residues. Germline V gene lookup returns CDR1 MNHEY and CDR2 SVGAGI. CDR3 residues: CASSYPGQGAYEQYF. In nucleotides, the CDR3 is TGTGCCAGCAGTTACCCGGGACAGGGGGCCTACGAGCAGTACTTC.

In its sample, this clonotype was seen a few times. The chain is built from TRBV20-1 and TRBJ2-1; TRBD1 matches 8 bases. The CDR3 has 14 residues. V lost 6 bases and J lost 5; bases outside the gene matches: 9. Germline loops: CDR1 DFQATT, CDR2 SNEGSKA (reference sequence). DNA of the CDR3: TGCAGTGCCCGGGCAGGGACAGGTAACAATGAGCAGTTCTTC. Protein: CSARAGTGNNEQFF.

The sample holds many counts of this clonotype. The genes are TRBV12-3 or TRBV12-4 and TRBJ2-7, with D uncertain. With 5 bases removed from V and 5 bases from J, the gap between germline ends came to 7 bases. This CDR3 spans 11 amino acids. The CDR3: CASSSRHEQYF. For the CDR3, the DNA is TGTGCCAGCAGTAGTAGGCACGAGCAGTACTTC.

The CDR3 loop reads CSVEETGSPSNEQFF. As DNA, the CDR3 is TGCAGCGTTGAAGAGACCGGGAGCCCCAGCAATGAGCAGTTCTTC. The gene calls are TRBV29-1 and TRBJ2-1, with D tentatively TRBD2 (6 bases). Germline V gene sequence: CDR1 SQVTM, CDR2 ANQGSEA. The CDR3 length is 15 residues. With 0 bases removed from V and 6 bases from J, the gap between germline ends came to 15 bases.

V and J are TRBV5-6 and TRBJ1-2, with D hard to call. The germline CDR1 and CDR2 sequences are SGHDT and YYEEEE. The CDR3 runs 15 residues. The ends were cut back, 5 bases at V and 0 bases at J, with 14 bases in the middle. The CDR3 here is CASSPGRFSNYGYTF. CDR3 sequence (DNA): TGTGCCAGCAGTCCTGGTAGATTCTCTAACTATGGCTACACCTTC.

The chain carries TRBV12-3 or TRBV12-4 and TRBJ2-1, with D tentatively TRBD1 (7 bases). Trimming removed 7 bases at V and 8 bases at J, with 21 bases between. This CDR3 comprises 15 residues. CDR3 amino acids: CASKTRGEPEDEQFF. The CDR3 DNA sequence: TGTGCCAGCAAGACCAGGGGGGAGCCTGAAGATGAGCAGTTCTTC.

This clonotype was seen more than once but under ten times. This sequence joins TRBV12-3 or TRBV12-4 and TRBJ2-1; D may be TRBD1 (6 bases). The V end was cut by 5 bases, the J end by 13 bases, with 12 bases between. The CDR3 sequence is 11 residues long. The DNA for the CDR3 is TGTGCCAGCAGTCCCGACAGGTTTCAGTTCTTC. The encoded protein is CASSPDRFQFF.

This clonotype came up many times. Written as DNA, the CDR3 is TGTGCCAGCAGCTTTACTAGCGGGAGCCACGAGACCCAGTACTTC. Its translation is CASSFTSGSHETQYF. This rearrangement joins TRBV7-6 to TRBJ2-5; 11 bases fit TRBD2. Germline V lookup: CDR1 SGHVS, CDR2 FNYEAQ. This CDR3 contains 15 residues. The trim removed 3 bases at V and 5 bases at J, leaving 5 bases unmatched.

The chain is built from TRBV13 and TRBJ2-1; D is perhaps TRBD2 (6 bases). Trimming took 3 bases from V and 4 from J, leaving 13 bases between them. The length of the CDR3 is 15 residues. The germline V gene has CDR1 PRHDT and CDR2 FYEKMQ (reference sequence). For the CDR3, the DNA is TGTGCCAGCAGCTTGACCACCGGGGGATACAATGAGCAGTTCTTC. Its protein is CASSLTTGGYNEQFF.

This clonotype appeared a few times. The J gene is TRBJ1-5, the V gene TRBV20-1, with 7 bases that match TRBD1. Germline V gene sequence: CDR1 DFQATT, CDR2 SNEGSKA (reference sequence). The CDR3 totals 14 residues. J lost 5 bases, V lost 0 bases, and 4 bases had no gene match. The CDR3 spells CSARDRGVDQPQHF. CDR3 sequence (DNA): TGCAGTGCTAGAGACAGGGGGGTCGATCAGCCCCAGCATTTT.

V is TRBV10-3 and J is TRBJ1-2; D call uncertain. The germline CDR1 and CDR2 sequences are ENHRY and SYGVKD. This CDR3 has 13 amino acids. CDR3 nucleotides: TGTGCGAGTCGGGCCGACCAAAATTATGGCTACACCTTC. This translates into CASRADQNYGYTF.

This chain joins TRBV4-1 and TRBJ2-2, with 12 bases that match TRBD2. The CDR3 consists of 19 residues. Germline CDR1 MGHRA, CDR2 YSYEKL. The J segment lost 0 bases and the V segment lost 3 bases, leaving 8 bases of the junction unmatched. Here the CDR3 reads CASSQRTSGDPANTGELFF. The CDR3 nucleotides read TGCGCCAGCAGCCAGAGGACTAGCGGGGACCCCGCGAACACCGGGGAGCTGTTTTTT.

This clonotype has only a few counts. V gene TRBV6-1 combines with J gene TRBJ1-5; D is possibly TRBD1 (5 bases). Per germline, CDR1 MNHNS and CDR2 SASEGT. The CDR3 is 14 amino acids. Trimming took off 7 bases at V and 4 bases at J, with 14 bases between the two ends. DNA for the CDR3: TGTGCCAGCAAGAACCCGGAGGGGAATCAGCCCCAGCATTTT. This gives the protein CASKNPEGNQPQHF.

This clonotype turned up a few times. The chain recombines TRBV5-6 with TRBJ2-5; 7 bases are shared with TRBD1. From germline, CDR1 is SGHDT and CDR2 YYEEEE. With V trimmed by 7 bases and J by 5 bases, 11 bases remained unmatched. The CDR3 runs to 14 residues. The DNA for the CDR3 is TGTGCCAGCCTGCGAGAGGGCAGGGGGGAGACCCAGTACTTC. Its protein is CASLREGRGETQYF.

The chain employs TRBV14 and TRBJ2-7; the match to TRBD2 covers 14 bases. Germline V CDR1 and CDR2: SGHDN, FVKESK. J was trimmed by 0 bases and V by 4 bases; bases with no gene match: 11. The CDR3 spans 19 residues. DNA for the CDR3: TGTGCCAGCAGCCCGACTCCCGGGACTAGCGGGAGCCTCTCCTACGAGCAGTACTTC. It specifies CASSPTPGTSGSLSYEQYF.

The chain uses TRBV4-1 and TRBJ2-3; 10 bases match TRBD2. J was trimmed by 1 base and V by 6 bases; bases with no gene match: 10. CDR3 size: 17 residues. The germline CDR1 and CDR2 sequences are MGHRA and YSYEKL. CDR3 region: CASSPQSGRERTDTQYF. The CDR3, as DNA: TGCGCCAGCAGTCCCCAAAGCGGGAGGGAACGCACAGATACGCAGTATTTT.

DNA for the CDR3: TGTGCCACCAGTGACGAGACAGGGGTACTCTCTGGCTACACCTTC. Its translation: CATSDETGVLSGYTF. The chain is built from TRBV24-1 and TRBJ1-2; 8 bases map to TRBD1. CDR1 and CDR2 from the germline V gene are KGHDR and SFDVKD. The V and J ends lost 4 bases and 7 bases, in that order; junction bases with no gene match: 10. The CDR3 consists of 15 residues.

The V call is TRBV25-1, the J call TRBJ2-1; D remains ambiguous. Deletions cut 6 bases from V and 8 bases from J, with 8 bases between. The germline V gene has CDR1 MGHDK and CDR2 SYGVNS. This CDR3 is 11 amino acids long. CDR3: CASSEEDEQFF. The CDR3 region has the DNA TGTGCCAGCAGCGAAGAGGATGAGCAGTTCTTC.

The CDR3 loop is CASAPLAGTLAQYF. The CDR3 region has the DNA TGTGCCAGCGCACCCCTCGCCGGGACTCTGGCCCAGTACTTC. The chain recombines TRBV27 with TRBJ2-5, with a possible D match to TRBD2 (6 bases). Germline CDR1 and CDR2: MNHEY and SMNVEV (reference sequence). V lost 8 bases to trimming and J lost 9 bases, with 22 bases between them. The CDR3 has 14 residues.

The table lists this clonotype with a few counts. The chain joins TRBV6-1 to TRBJ2-7; TRBD1 agrees at 7 bases. The germline V gene has CDR1 MNHNS and CDR2 SASEGT. CDR3 size: 15 residues. Germline trimming cut 7 bases from V and 0 bases from J; bases unmatched to any gene: 9. The CDR3 is CASTEGQYPSYEQYV. In DNA form, the CDR3 reads TGTGCCAGCACCGAGGGACAGTACCCCTCCTACGAGCAGTACGTC.

Comments on this clonotype: In this CDR3 the conserved last residue, phenylalanine or tryptophan, is missing, so a read error is likely. V is TRBV5-1 and J is TRBJ2-3, with unresolved D. The germline V and J ends were trimmed by 2 bases and 0 bases, with 13 bases remaining between them. The CDR3 has 16 residues. Germline CDR1 and CDR2: SGHRS and YFSETQ. The CDR3 DNA follows: TGCGCCAGCAGCTTAGGACCGACCGGTAGCACAGATACGCAGTATTAT. Protein sequence: CASSLGPTGSTDTQYY.

Many counts were recorded for this clonotype. V is TRBV4-2 and J is TRBJ1-3; no clear D. The CDR3 has 15 residues. V lost 0 bases and J 1 base, leaving 7 bases between the germline ends. The germline CDR1 and CDR2 sequences are LGHNA and YNFKEQ. The CDR3 DNA reads TGTGCCAGCAGCCAAGAAGCGGGTTCTGGAAACACCATATATTTT. Its translation is CASSQEAGSGNTIYF.

V is TRBV20-1 and J is TRBJ2-1; a possible D gene is TRBD2 (6 bases). This CDR3 region has 15 residues. V was trimmed by 3 bases and J by 0 bases, leaving 12 bases between them. Germline CDR1 and CDR2: DFQATT and SNEGSKA (reference sequence). As DNA, the CDR3 is TGCAGTGCTAGTTTTACGGGGGACTCCTACAATGAGCAGTTCTTC. Translating it yields CSASFTGDSYNEQFF.